The sequence of this T cell receptor (beta chain) was determined in a study of cytomegalovirus exposure and HLA in healthy donors. PCR involved 60 Vbeta and 13 Jbeta primers. Data came from immunoSEQ multiplex PCR; TCRdb stores just in-frame clones and leaves some out. The table includes about 180,000 clones, around 80% detected once. The receptor was derived from a woman in her fifties or sixties in good health and CMV-seronegative. The specimen sequenced was PBMCs.

The CDR3 here is CASSLGAGGNTGELFF. CDR3 DNA: TGTGCCAGCAGCTTAGGAGCGGGAGGGAACACCGGGGAGCTGTTTTTT. The gene calls are TRBV7-2 and TRBJ2-2, with 9 bases lining up with TRBD2. Losses at the gene ends were 1 base for V and 1 base for J; bases not matched to a gene: 1. In germline, CDR1 is SGHTA, CDR2 FQGNSA. The CDR3 is made up of 16 amino acids.